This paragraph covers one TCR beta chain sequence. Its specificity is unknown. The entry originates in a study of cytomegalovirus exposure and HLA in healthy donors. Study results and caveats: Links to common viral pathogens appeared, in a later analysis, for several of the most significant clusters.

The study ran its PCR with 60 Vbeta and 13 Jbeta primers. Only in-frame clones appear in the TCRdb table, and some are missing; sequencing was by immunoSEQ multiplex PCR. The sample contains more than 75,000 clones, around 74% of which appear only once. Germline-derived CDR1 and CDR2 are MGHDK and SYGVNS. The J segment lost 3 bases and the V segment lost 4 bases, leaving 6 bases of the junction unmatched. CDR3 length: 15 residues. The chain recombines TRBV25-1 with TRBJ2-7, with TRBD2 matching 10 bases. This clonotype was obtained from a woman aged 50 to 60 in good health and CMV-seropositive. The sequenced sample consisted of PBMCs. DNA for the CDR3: TGTGCCAGCAGTGTGGGACTAGCGAGCAACTACGAGCAGTACTTC. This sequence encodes CASSVGLASNYEQYF.